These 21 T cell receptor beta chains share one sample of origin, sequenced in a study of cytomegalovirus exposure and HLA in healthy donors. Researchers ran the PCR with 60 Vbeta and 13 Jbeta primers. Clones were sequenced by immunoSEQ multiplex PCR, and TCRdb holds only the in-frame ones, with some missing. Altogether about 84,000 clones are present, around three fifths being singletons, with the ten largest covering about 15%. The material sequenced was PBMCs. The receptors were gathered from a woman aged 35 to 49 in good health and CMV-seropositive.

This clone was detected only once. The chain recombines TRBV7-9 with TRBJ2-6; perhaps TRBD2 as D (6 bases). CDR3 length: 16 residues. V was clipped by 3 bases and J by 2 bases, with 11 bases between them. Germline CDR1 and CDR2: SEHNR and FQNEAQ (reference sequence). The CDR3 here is CASSFVWGAGANVLTF. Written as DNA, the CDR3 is TGTGCCAGCAGCTTTGTGTGGGGGGCTGGGGCCAACGTCCTGACTTTC.

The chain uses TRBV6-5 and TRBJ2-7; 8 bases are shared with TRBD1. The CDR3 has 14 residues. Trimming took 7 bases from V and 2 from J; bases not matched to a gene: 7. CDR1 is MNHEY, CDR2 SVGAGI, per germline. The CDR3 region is CASNPDRDPYEQYF. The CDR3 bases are TGTGCCAGCAATCCGGACAGGGATCCCTACGAGCAGTACTTC.

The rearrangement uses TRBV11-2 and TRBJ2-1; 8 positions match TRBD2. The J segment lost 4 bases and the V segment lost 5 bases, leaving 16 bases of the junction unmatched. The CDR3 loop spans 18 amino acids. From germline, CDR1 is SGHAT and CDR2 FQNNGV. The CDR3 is CASSLYAVGRARYNEQFF. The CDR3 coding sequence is TGTGCCAGCAGCCTTTACGCCGTCGGGAGGGCCCGTTACAATGAGCAGTTCTTC.

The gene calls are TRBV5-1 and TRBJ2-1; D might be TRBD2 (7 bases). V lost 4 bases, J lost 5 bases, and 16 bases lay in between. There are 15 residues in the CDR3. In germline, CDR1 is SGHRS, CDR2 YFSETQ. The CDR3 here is CASSPGAGVNNEQFF. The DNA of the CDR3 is TGCGCCAGCAGCCCAGGGGCGGGAGTTAACAATGAGCAGTTCTTC.

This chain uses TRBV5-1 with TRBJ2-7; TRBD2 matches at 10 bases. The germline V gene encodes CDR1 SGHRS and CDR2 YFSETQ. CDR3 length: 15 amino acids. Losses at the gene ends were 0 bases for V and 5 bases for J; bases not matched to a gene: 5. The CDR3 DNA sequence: TGCGCCAGCAGCTTGGGTCCTAGCGGGAGTAACGAGCAGTACTTC. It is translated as CASSLGPSGSNEQYF.

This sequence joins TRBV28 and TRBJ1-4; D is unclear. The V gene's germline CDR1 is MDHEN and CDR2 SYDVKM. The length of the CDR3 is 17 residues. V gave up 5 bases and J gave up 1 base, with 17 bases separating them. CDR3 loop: CASSPPRGGGTNEKLFF. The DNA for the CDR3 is TGTGCCAGCAGTCCCCCACGGGGAGGAGGAACTAATGAAAAACTGTTTTTT.

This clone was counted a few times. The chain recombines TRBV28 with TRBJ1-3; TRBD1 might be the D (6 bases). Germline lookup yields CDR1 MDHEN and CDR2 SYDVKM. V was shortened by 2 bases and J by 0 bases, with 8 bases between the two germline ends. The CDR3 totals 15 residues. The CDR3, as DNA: TGTGCCAGCAGTTTAGACAGGTCCTCTGGAAACACCATATATTTT. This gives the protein CASSLDRSSGNTIYF.

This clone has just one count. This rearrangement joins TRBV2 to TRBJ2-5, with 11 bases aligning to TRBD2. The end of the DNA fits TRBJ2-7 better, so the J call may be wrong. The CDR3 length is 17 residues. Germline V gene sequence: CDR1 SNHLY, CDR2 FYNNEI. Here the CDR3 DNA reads TGTGCCAGCAGTGAATTTAGCGGGAGGGCCAAATCAGACGAGCAGTACTTC. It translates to CASSEFSGRAKSDEQYF.

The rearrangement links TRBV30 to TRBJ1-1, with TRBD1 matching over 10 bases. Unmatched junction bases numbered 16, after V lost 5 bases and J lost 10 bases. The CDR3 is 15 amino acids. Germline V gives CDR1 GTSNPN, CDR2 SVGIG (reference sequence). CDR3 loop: CAWSLSGGTGVAAFF. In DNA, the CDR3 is TGTGCCTGGTCTCTCTCGGGGGGGACAGGGGTCGCAGCTTTCTTT. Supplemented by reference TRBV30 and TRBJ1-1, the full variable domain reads SQTIHQWPATLVQPVGSPLSLECTVEGTSNPNLYWYRQAAGRGLQLLFYSVGIGQISSEVPQNLSASRPQDRQFILSSKKLLLSDSGFYLCAWSLSGGTGVAAFFGQGTRLTVV.

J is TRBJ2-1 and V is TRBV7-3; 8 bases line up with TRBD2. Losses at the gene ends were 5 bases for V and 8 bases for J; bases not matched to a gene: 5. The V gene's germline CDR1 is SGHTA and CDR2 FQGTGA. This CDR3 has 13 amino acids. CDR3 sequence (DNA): TGTGCCAGCAGCCAGGAACTAGCGGATGAGCAGTTCTTC. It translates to CASSQELADEQFF.

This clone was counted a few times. This chain's CDR3 is CASSPRTTYEQYF. The CDR3 DNA reads as TGTGCCAGCAGCCCACGGACTACCTACGAGCAGTACTTC. The gene calls are TRBV11-2 and TRBJ2-7; tentative D call: TRBD2 (6 bases). Between the trimmed V and J ends, which lost 5 bases and 2 bases, there was a span of 10 bases. Germline values: CDR1 SGHAT, CDR2 FQNNGV. The CDR3 consists of 13 residues. Full variable domain (remainder filled in from reference TRBV11-2 and TRBJ2-7): EAGVAQSPRYKIIEKRQSVAFWCNPISGHATLYWYQQILGQGPKLLIQFQNNGVVDDSQLPKDRFSAERLKGVDSTLKIQPAKLEDSAVYLCASSPRTTYEQYFGPGTRLTVT.

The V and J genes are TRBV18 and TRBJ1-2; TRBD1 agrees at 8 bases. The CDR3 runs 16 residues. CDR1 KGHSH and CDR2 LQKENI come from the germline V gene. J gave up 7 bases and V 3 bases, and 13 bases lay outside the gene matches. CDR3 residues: CASSPSTGESNAGYTF. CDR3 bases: TGTGCCAGCTCACCCTCGACAGGGGAGAGTAATGCTGGCTACACCTTC.

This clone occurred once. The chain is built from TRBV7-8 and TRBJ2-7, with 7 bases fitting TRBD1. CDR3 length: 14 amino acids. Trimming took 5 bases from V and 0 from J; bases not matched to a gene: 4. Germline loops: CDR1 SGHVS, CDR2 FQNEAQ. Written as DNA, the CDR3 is TGTGCCAGCAGCCCTGGGACAGACTCCTACGAGCAGTACTTC. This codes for CASSPGTDSYEQYF.

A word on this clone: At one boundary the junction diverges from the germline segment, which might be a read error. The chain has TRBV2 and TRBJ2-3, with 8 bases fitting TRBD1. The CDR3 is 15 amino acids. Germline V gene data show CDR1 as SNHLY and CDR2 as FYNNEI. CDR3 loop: CASSEGQGRTDTQYF. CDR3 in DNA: TGTGCCAGCAGCGAAGGACAGGGCCGCACAGATACGCAGTATTTT. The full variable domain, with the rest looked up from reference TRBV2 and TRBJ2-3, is EPEVTQTPSHQVTQMGQEVILRCVPISNHLYFYWYRQILGQKVEFLVSFYNNEISEKSEIFDDQFSVERPDGSNFTLKIRSTKLEDSAMYFCASSEGQGRTDTQYFGPGTRLTVL.

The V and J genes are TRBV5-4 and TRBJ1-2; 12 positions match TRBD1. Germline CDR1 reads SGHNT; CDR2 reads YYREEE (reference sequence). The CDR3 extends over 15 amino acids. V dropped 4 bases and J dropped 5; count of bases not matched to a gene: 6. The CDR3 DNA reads TGTGCCAGCAGCCCGGGACAGGGGGCTCAATATGGCTACACCTTC. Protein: CASSPGQGAQYGYTF.

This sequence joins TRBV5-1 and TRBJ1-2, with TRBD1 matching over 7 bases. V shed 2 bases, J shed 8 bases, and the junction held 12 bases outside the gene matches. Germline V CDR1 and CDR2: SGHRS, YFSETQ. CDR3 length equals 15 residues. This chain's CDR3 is CASSLEGTDLWGYTF. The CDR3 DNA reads TGCGCCAGCAGCTTAGAGGGGACAGACCTCTGGGGCTACACCTTC.

CDR3 residues: CASSFASSGEQYF. In DNA form, the CDR3 reads TGTGCCAGCAGTTTTGCTTCGTCGGGGGAGCAGTACTTC. The V gene is TRBV27, the J gene TRBJ2-7; D might be TRBD2 (5 bases). V lost 3 bases, J lost 7 bases, and 13 bases lay in between. CDR3 length equals 13 residues. In germline, CDR1 is MNHEY, CDR2 SMNVEV (reference sequence).

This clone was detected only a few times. The CDR3 protein is CASSRSGSYEQYF. The DNA of the CDR3 is TGTGCCAGCAGTCGGTCGGGGTCCTACGAGCAGTACTTC. V gene TRBV27 combines with J gene TRBJ2-7, with TRBD2 as a possible D gene (5 bases). Trimming removed 5 bases from V and 1 base from J, with 9 bases in between. The CDR3 contains 13 residues. Germline values: CDR1 MNHEY, CDR2 SMNVEV (reference sequence).

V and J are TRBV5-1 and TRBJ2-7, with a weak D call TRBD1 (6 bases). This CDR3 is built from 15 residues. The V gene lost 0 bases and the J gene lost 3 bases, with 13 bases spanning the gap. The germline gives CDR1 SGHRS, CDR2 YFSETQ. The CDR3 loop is CASSLVGAPYYEQYF. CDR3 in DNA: TGCGCCAGCAGCTTGGTGGGGGCCCCTTACTACGAGCAGTACTTC. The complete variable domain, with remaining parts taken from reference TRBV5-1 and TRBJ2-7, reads KAGVTQTPRYLIKTRGQQVTLSCSPISGHRSVSWYQQTPGQGLQFLFEYFSETQRNKGNFPGRFSGRQFSNSRSEMNVSTLELGDSALYLCASSLVGAPYYEQYFGPGTRLTVT.

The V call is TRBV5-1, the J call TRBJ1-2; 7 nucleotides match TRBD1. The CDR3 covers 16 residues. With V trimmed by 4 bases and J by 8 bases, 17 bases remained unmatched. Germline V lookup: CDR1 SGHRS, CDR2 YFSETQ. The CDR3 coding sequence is TGCGCCAGCAGCGTACTTGAGCAACGACAGGGTGGCGGCTACACCTTC. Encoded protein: CASSVLEQRQGGGYTF. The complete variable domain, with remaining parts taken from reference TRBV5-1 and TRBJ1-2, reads KAGVTQTPRYLIKTRGQQVTLSCSPISGHRSVSWYQQTPGQGLQFLFEYFSETQRNKGNFPGRFSGRQFSNSRSEMNVSTLELGDSALYLCASSVLEQRQGGGYTFGSGTRLTVV.

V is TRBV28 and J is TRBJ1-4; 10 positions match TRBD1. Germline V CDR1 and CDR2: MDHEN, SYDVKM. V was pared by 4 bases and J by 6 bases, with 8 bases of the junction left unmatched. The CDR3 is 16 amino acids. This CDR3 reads CASSSEPGTGDEKLFF. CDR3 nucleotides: TGTGCCAGCAGTTCCGAGCCCGGGACAGGGGATGAAAAACTGTTTTTT.